This is a list of T cell receptor beta chains from one sample in a study of read filtering for tumor transcriptome and immune sequencing. TCRdb ran MiXCR on the reads and lists one entry per CDR3 protein. Among about 60,000 distinct CDR3 sequences, more than 11% were seen once, and the ten largest hold approximately 50%. Sequencing was performed on a population of CD138-negative cells sorted from bone marrow. The receptors were sampled from a donor over 35 with multiple myeloma. Both conserved end residues are part of each CDR3. D genes are given only for firm matches. Only part of the rows carry a size: once, few, many, or a class if the clone is expanded.

clone_size j_call d_call v_call cdr3_aa cdr3_nt
once TRBJ2-1 NA TRBV28 CASSSLGSGDTLFF TGTGCCAGCAGTTCTCTTGGTTCTGGGGACACTCTGTTCTTC
once TRBJ2-1 TRBD2 TRBV7-9 CASSPRGASGSHNEQFF TGTGCCAGCAGCCCCCGGGGGGCTAGCGGGAGTCACAATGAGCAGTTCTTC
many TRBJ2-1 NA TRBV4-2 CASSQDRPIGEQFF TGTGCCAGCAGCCAAGATAGGCCTATTGGTGAGCAGTTCTTC
many TRBJ2-7 TRBD1 TRBV29-1 CSVQDRDSYEQYF TGCAGCGTTCAGGACAGGGACTCCTACGAGCAGTACTTC
NA TRBJ1-1 NA TRBV12-3/TRBV12-4 CASSLARSGRGTEAFF TGTGCCAGCAGTTTAGCCAGGTCGGGGCGGGGCACTGAAGCTTTCTTT
few TRBJ2-1 TRBD2 TRBV7-3 CASSLIAGGHEQFF TGTGCCAGCAGCTTAATAGCGGGAGGGCATGAGCAGTTCTTC
many TRBJ1-1 TRBD1 TRBV28 CASRARQGAWGAFF TGTGCCAGCAGAGCAAGACAGGGCGCATGGGGGGCTTTCTTT
many TRBJ2-5 TRBD2 TRBV20-1 CSAEGLADSQETQYF TGCAGTGCTGAGGGACTAGCGGACTCCCAAGAGACCCAGTACTTC
many TRBJ2-1 NA TRBV29-1 CSVARGDAYNEQFF TGCAGCGTTGCACGCGGGGATGCCTACAATGAGCAGTTCTTC
NA TRBJ1-1 NA TRBV29-1 CSVELETLNTEAFF TGCAGCGTTGAACTAGAGACACTGAACACTGAAGCTTTCTTT
many TRBJ2-7 TRBD1 TRBV5-4 CASSSASGTGYEQYF TGTGCCAGCAGCTCCGCCTCCGGGACAGGGTACGAGCAGTACTTC
many TRBJ1-2 NA TRBV5-1 CASSPDSNYGYTF TGCGCCAGCAGCCCGGACAGCAACTATGGCTACACCTTC
many TRBJ2-1 NA TRBV5-1 CASSSGDPLLYGEQFF TGCGCCAGCAGCTCGGGAGACCCGTTACTGTACGGTGAGCAGTTCTTC
many TRBJ1-1 NA TRBV20-1 CSARDRIYTEAFF TGCAGTGCTAGAGACAGGATCTACACTGAAGCTTTCTTT
many TRBJ2-1 NA TRBV12-3/TRBV12-4 CASSLQGRPYNEQFF TGTGCCAGCAGTTTACAGGGGAGGCCCTACAATGAGCAGTTCTTC
many TRBJ2-2 TRBD2 TRBV11-2 CASSPTAGGGTNTGELFF TGTGCCAGCAGCCCGACGGCGGGAGGGGGAACGAACACCGGGGAGCTGTTTTTT
many TRBJ2-3 NA TRBV4-1 CASSQSGDTQYF TGCGCCAGCAGCCAATCTGGAGATACGCAGTATTTT
many TRBJ2-1 TRBD2 TRBV3-1 CASSQGLVAGGSYNEQFF TGTGCCAGCAGCCAAGGATTGGTGGCGGGAGGCTCCTACAATGAGCAGTTCTTC
NA TRBJ2-1 TRBD2 TRBV11-2 CASKPPRGRLAGDLNEQFF TGTGCCAGCAAACCCCCCCGGGGAAGACTAGCGGGAGACTTGAATGAGCAGTTCTTC
NA TRBJ1-5 NA TRBV29-1 CSVVQGVGQPQHF TGCAGCGTTGTGCAGGGAGTTGGTCAGCCCCAGCATTTT
NA TRBJ2-7 NA TRBV23-1 CASSPAQALTSFEQYF TGCGCCAGCAGTCCAGCACAGGCGCTAACTAGTTTCGAGCAGTACTTC
NA TRBJ2-5 NA TRBV2 CASSWERETQYF TGTGCCAGCAGTTGGGAGAGAGAGACCCAGTACTTC
many TRBJ2-7 NA TRBV11-3 CASSLRRAYEQYF TGTGCCAGCAGCTTACGACGAGCCTACGAGCAGTACTTC
many TRBJ2-5 NA TRBV20-1 CSARDFLGETQYF TGCAGTGCTAGAGATTTTCTCGGGGAGACCCAGTACTTC
many TRBJ2-7 TRBD2 TRBV20-1 CSARSLAGGYEQYF TGCAGTGCTAGATCCCTAGCGGGAGGCTACGAGCAGTACTTC
many TRBJ2-5 TRBD1 TRBV28 CASSADRAASEAQYF TGTGCCAGCAGTGCTGACAGGGCAGCTTCGGAGGCCCAGTACTTC